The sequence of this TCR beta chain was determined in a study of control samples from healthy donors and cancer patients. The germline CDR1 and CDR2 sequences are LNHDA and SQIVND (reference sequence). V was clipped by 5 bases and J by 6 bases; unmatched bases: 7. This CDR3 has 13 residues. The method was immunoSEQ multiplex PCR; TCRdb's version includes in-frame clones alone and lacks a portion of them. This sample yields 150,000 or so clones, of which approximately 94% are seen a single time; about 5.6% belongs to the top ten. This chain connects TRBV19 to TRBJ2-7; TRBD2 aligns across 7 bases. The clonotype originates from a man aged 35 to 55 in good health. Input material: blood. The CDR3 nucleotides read TGTGCCAGTAGTCCCCGGGCGGGGGTCGAGCAGTACTTC. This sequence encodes CASSPRAGVEQYF.